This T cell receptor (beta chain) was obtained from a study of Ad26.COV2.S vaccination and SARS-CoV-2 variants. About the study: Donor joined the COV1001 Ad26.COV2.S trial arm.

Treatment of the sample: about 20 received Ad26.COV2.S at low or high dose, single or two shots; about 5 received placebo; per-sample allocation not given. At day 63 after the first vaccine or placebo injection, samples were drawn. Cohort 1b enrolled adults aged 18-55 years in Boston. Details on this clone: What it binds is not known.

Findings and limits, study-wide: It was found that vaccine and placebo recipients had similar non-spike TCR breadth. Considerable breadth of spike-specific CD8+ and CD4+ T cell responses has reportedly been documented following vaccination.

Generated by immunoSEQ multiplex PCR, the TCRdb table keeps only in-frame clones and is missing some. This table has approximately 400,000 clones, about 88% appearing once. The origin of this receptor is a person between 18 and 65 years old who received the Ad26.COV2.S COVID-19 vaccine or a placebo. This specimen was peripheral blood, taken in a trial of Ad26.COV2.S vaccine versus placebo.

The DNA of the CDR3 is TGTGCCAGCAGCTTAGTTTTGGGACCGGCTAACTATGGCTACACCTTC. Amino acids: CASSLVLGPANYGYTF. The V and J genes are TRBV7-9 and TRBJ1-2; tentatively, D is TRBD1 (5 bases). Germline CDR1 and CDR2: SEHNR and FQNEAQ (reference sequence). This CDR3 is 16 amino acids long. The ends were cut back, 1 base at V and 0 bases at J, with 12 bases in the middle.